The clone carrying this T cell receptor (beta chain) was seen just once. This CDR3 spans 16 amino acids. Germline values: CDR1 SGHTA, CDR2 FQGNSA. V lost 4 bases to trimming and J lost 0 bases; unmatched junction nucleotides: 6. This sample stems from a study of blood T cells in healthy people across ages. The use of a sample-barcoded 5' primer and a J-beta primer mix characterized a second PCR of about 6 to 12 cycles. MiXCR, applied by TCRdb to the 5' RACE reads, yields one record per CDR3 protein. The sample lists about 780,000 distinct CDR3 sequences; 46% were seen once. The sequence was obtained from an older man in good health. Sequencing was carried out using blood. V usage is TRBV7-2 and J usage is TRBJ1-1; 9 nucleotides line up with TRBD1. The chain's CDR3 is CASSSGTGWMNTEAFF. The CDR3 coding sequence is TGTGCCAGCAGCTCCGGGACAGGGTGGATGAACACTGAAGCTTTCTTT.